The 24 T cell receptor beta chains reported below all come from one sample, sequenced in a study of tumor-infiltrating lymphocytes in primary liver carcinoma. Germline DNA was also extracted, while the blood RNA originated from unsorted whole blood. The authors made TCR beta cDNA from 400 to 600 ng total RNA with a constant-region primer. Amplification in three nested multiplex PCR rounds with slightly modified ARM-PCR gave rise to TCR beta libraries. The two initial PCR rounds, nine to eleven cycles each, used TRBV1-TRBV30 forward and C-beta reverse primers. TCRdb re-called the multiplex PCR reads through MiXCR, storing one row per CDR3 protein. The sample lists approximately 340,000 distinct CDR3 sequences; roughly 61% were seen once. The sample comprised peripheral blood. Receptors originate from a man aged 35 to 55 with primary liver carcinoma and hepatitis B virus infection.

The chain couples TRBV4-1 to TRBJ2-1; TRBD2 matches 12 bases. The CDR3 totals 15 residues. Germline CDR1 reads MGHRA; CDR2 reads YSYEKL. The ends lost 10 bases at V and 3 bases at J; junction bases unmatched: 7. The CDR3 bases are TGCGCCAATAGCCTGACTAGCGGGAGCTACAATGAGCAGTTCTTC. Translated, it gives CANSLTSGSYNEQFF.

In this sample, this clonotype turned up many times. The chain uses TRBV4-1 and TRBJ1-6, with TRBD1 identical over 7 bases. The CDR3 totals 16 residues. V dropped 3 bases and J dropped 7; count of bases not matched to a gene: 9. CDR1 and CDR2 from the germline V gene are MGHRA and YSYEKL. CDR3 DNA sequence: TGCGCCAGCAGCCAGCCGGGACAGCATCAAAATTCACCCCTCCACTTT. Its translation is CASSQPGQHQNSPLHF.

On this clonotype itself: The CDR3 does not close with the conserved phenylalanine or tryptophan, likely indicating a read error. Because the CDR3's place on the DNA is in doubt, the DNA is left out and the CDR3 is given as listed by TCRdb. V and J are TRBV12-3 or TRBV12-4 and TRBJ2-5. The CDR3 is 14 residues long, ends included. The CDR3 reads CASSFRTVQETQYL.

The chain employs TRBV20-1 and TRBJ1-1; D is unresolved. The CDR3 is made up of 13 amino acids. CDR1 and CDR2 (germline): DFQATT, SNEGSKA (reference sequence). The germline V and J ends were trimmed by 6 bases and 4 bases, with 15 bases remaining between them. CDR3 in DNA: TGCAGTGCCCGACCCCGGCGGTTCACTGAAGCTTTCTTT. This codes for CSARPRRFTEAFF.

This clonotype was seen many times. The CDR3 spells CASSQDGTSGRAKETQYF. In DNA, the CDR3 is TGTGCCAGCAGCCAAGACGGGACTAGCGGGAGGGCCAAAGAGACCCAGTACTTC. The V call is TRBV4-2, the J call TRBJ2-5, with 16 bases that match TRBD2. The V gene's germline CDR1 is LGHNA and CDR2 YNFKEQ. The V and J ends lost 0 bases and 3 bases, in that order; junction bases with no gene match: 4. The CDR3 has 18 amino acids.

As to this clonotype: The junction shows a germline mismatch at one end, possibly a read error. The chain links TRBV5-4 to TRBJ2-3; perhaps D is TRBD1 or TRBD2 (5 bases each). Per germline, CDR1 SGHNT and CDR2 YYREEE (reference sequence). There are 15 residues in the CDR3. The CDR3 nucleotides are TGTGCCAGCAGCTTGGTGGGGGTGGAAGGCGATACGAAGTATTTT. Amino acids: CASSLVGVEGDTKYF. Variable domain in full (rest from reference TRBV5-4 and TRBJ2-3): ETGVTQSPTHLIKTRGQQVTLRCSSQSGHNTVSWYQQALGQGPQFIFQYYREEENGRGNFPPRFSGLQFPNYSSELNVNALELDDSALYLCASSLVGVEGDTKYFGPGTRLTVL.

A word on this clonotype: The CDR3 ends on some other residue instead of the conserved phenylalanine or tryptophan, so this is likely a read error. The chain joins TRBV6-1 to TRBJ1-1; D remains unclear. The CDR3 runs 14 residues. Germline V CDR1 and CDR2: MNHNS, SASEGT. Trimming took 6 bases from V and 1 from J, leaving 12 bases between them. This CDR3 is CASRVSPPNTEAFY. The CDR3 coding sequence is TGTGCCAGCAGGGTATCACCGCCGAACACTGAAGCTTTCTAT.

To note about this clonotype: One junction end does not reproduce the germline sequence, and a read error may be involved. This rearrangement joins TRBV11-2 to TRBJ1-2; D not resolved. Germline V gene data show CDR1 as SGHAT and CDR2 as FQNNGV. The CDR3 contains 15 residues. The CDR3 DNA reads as TGTGTCAGCAGCTCAACCTTAGGGAAAGGGCCTGGCTACACCTTC. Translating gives CVSSSTLGKGPGYTF. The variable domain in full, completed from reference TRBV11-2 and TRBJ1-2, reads EAGVAQSPRYKIIEKRQSVAFWCNPISGHATLYWYQQILGQGPKLLIQFQNNGVVDDSQLPKDRFSAERLKGVDSTLKIQPAKLEDSAVYLCVSSSTLGKGPGYTFGSGTRLTVV.

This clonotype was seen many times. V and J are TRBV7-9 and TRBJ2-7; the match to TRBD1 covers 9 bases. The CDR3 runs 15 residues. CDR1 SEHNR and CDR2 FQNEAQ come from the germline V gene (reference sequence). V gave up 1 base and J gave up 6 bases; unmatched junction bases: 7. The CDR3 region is CASSLVTGQGAEQYF. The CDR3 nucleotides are TGTGCCAGCAGCTTAGTAACGGGACAGGGCGCCGAGCAGTACTTC.

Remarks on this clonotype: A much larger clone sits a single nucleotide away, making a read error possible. CDR3 bases: TGTGCCAGCGGTTACCGGGACCGAAAAGATACGCAGTATTTT. Translated: CASGYRDRKDTQYF. The V call is TRBV6-5, the J call TRBJ2-3; perhaps D is TRBD1 or TRBD2 (5 bases each). The germline V gene encodes CDR1 MNHEY and CDR2 SVGAGI. The CDR3 sequence is 14 residues long.

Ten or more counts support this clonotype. This CDR3 is CASSTSRGLAGVEQFF. In DNA form, the CDR3 reads TGTGCCAGCAGTACAAGTAGGGGACTAGCGGGAGTTGAGCAGTTCTTC. The chain links TRBV12-3 or TRBV12-4 to TRBJ2-1, with TRBD2 identical over 14 bases. Trimming took 5 bases from V and 9 from J; bases not matched to a gene: 9. This CDR3 spans 16 amino acids.

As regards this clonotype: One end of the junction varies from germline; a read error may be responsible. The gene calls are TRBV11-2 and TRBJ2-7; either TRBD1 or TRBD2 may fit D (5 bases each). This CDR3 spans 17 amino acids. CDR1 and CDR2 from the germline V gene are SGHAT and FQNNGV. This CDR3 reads CAGSFLDGTTIFREQYF. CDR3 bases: TGTGCCGGCAGCTTCTTAGACGGGACGACGATATTCCGCGAGCAGTACTTC.

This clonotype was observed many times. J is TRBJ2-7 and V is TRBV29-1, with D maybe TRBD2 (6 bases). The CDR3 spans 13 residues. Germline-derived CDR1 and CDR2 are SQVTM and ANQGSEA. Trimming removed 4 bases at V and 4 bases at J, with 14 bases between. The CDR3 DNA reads TGCAGCGTTGTCGGGCGGGATAATTACGAGCAGTACTTC. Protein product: CSVVGRDNYEQYF.

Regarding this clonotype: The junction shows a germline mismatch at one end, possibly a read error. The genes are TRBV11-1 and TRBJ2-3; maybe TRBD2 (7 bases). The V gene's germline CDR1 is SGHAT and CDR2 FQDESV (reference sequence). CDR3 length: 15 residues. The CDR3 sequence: CAISGGGGLTDTQYF. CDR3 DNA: TGTGCCATCAGCGGAGGCGGGGGCTTGACAGATACGCAGTATTTT.

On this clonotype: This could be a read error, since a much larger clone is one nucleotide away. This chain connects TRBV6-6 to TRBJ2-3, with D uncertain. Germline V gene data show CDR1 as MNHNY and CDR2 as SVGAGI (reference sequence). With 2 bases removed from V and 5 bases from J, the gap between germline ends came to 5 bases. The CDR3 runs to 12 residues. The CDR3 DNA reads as TGTGCCAGCAGTTACGCGATAGATACGCAGTATTTT. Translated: CASSYAIDTQYF.

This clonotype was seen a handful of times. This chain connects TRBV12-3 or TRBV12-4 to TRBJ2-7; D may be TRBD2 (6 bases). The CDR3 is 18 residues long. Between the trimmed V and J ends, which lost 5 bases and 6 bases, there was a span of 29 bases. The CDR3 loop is CASSARIGGASFEGEQYF. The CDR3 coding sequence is TGTGCCAGCAGTGCCCGGATAGGAGGGGCAAGTTTTGAGGGCGAGCAGTACTTC.

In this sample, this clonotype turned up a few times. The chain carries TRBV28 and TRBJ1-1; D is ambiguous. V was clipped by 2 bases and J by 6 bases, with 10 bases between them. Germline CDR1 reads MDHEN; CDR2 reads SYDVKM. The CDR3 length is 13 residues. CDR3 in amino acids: CASSLLGRSEAFF. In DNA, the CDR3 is TGTGCCAGCAGTTTACTAGGACGATCTGAAGCTTTCTTT.

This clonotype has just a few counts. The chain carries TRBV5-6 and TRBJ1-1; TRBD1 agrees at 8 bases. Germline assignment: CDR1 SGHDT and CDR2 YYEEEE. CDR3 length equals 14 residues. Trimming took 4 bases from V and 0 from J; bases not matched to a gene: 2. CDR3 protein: CASSPGQVNTEAFF. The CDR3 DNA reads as TGTGCCAGCAGCCCGGGACAGGTGAACACTGAAGCTTTCTTT.

CDR3 protein: CASSTGTVYGYTF. The CDR3 DNA sequence: TGTGCCAGCAGCACCGGGACCGTCTATGGCTACACCTTC. J is TRBJ1-2 and V is TRBV6-5; tentative D call: TRBD1 (5 bases). The CDR3 extends over 13 amino acids. The V gene's germline CDR1 is MNHEY and CDR2 SVGAGI. Trimming cost V 6 bases and J 4 bases, with 12 bases left between them.

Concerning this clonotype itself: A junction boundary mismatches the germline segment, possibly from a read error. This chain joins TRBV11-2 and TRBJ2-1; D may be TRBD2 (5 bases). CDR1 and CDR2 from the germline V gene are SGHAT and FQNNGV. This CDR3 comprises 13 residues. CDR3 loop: CASSPYSGSEQFF. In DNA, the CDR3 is TGTGCAAGCAGCCCCTACAGTGGGAGTGAGCAGTTCTTC.

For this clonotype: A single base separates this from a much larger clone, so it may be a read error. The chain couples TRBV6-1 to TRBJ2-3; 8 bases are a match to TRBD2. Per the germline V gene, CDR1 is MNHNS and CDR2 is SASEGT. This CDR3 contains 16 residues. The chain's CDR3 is CASSDPAGVSLDMQYF. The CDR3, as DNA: TGTGCCAGCAGTGATCCAGCGGGAGTATCTTTAGATATGCAGTATTTT.

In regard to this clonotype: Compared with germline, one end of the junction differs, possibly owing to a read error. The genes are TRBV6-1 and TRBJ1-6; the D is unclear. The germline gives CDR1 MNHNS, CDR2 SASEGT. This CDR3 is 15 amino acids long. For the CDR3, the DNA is TGTGCCAGCAGTGCTATGGGCTCCTATAATCCACCCCTCCACTTT. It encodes CASSAMGSYNPPLHF.

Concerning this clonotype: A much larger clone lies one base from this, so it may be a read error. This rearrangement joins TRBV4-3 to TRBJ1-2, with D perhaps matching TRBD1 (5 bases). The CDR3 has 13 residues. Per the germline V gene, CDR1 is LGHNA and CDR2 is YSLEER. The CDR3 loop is CSSSQVQGTGYTF. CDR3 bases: TGCTCCAGCAGCCAAGTCCAGGGTACTGGCTACACCTTC.

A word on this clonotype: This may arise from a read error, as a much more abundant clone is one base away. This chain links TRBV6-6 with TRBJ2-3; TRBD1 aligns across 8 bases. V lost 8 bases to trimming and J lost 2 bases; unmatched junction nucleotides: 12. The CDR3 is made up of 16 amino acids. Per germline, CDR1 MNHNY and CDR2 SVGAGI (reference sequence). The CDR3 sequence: CASGPTDRGSTDTQYF. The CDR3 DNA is TGTGCCAGCGGACCCACAGACAGGGGATCCACAGATACGCAGTATTTT.